Detailed here is one T cell receptor (beta chain). The antigen is not known. After removal of 7 bases from V and 1 base from J, the junction contained 5 bases not matched to a gene. This CDR3 comprises 15 residues. This sample stems from a study of identical twins. Study-wide results and caveats: In cord blood, abundant beta clonotypes had fewer insertions; memory showed no trend. Modelling underestimated the level of out-of-frame TCR alpha sharing observed in monozygotic twins. Researchers reported excess low generation probability among twin-shared out-of-frame alpha sequences.

TCRdb called the 5' RACE reads again in MiXCR, with one record for every CDR3 protein. The table lists about 390,000 distinct CDR3 sequences, approximately 10% of them singletons. The sample taken for sequencing was naive T cells sorted from blood. The chain is built from TRBV12-3 or TRBV12-4 and TRBJ2-1; 9 nucleotides line up with TRBD2. The source of this sequence is a woman between 45 and 65 years old in good health. The CDR3 sequence is CASILTSGSYNEQFF. CDR3 coding DNA: TGTGCCAGCATCCTGACTAGCGGATCCTACAATGAGCAGTTCTTC.